These 27 T cell receptor beta chains originate from one sample sequenced in a study of blood T cells in healthy people across ages. The second PCR ran roughly 6 to 11 cycles with a sample-barcoded 5' primer and J-beta primers. Each CDR3 protein is one row after TCRdb ran MiXCR on the 5' RACE reads. The repertoire holds 730,000 or so distinct CDR3 sequences, with around two fifths as singletons. Sequenced material: blood. The receptors shown here come from an elderly man in good health.

This chain joins TRBV7-9 and TRBJ2-7, with D possibly being TRBD1 (6 bases). The CDR3 sequence is 14 residues long. Trimming left V 10 bases short and J 2 bases short, with 18 bases between. Germline V gene lookup returns CDR1 SEHNR and CDR2 FQNEAQ (reference sequence). The CDR3 DNA is TGTGCCACCAAGCTTGGGGGACATCCCTACGAGCAGTACTTC. Amino acid sequence: CATKLGGHPYEQYF.

The chain combines TRBV6-2 or TRBV6-3 with TRBJ2-7, with D unresolved. The CDR3 covers 12 residues. V shed 7 bases and J shed 0 bases, with 7 bases lying between them. CDR1 and CDR2 from the germline V gene are MNHEY and SVGEGT. Written as DNA, the CDR3 is TGTGCCAGCAACCAAATCTCCTACGAGCAGTACTTC. It yields the protein CASNQISYEQYF.

The chain links TRBV6-2 or TRBV6-3 to TRBJ2-7, with 7 positions matching TRBD1. V trimming: 6 bases; J trimming: 3 bases; junction bases outside the gene matches: 11. The CDR3 spans 15 residues. From germline, CDR1 is MNHEY and CDR2 SVGEGT. The CDR3 sequence: CASRATGTVNYEQYF. DNA of the CDR3: TGTGCCAGCAGAGCGACCGGGACAGTTAACTACGAGCAGTACTTC.

This chain uses TRBV25-1 with TRBJ2-3; D possibly matches TRBD1 or TRBD2 (5 bases each). The CDR3 is 16 residues long. V lost 1 base and J lost 5, with 16 bases in between. The germline V gene encodes CDR1 MGHDK and CDR2 SYGVNS. DNA of the CDR3: TGTGCCAGCAGTGAATGGGACGGCGGCGGTGGAGATACGCAGTATTTT. This translates into CASSEWDGGGGDTQYF.

This clonotype was recorded many times. This sequence joins TRBV7-9 and TRBJ1-2; no clear D. Per germline, CDR1 SEHNR and CDR2 FQNEAQ (reference sequence). This CDR3 is 15 amino acids long. Trimming took 8 bases from V and 0 from J, leaving 16 bases between them. The CDR3 DNA follows: TGTGCCAGCGTTAAGGAGGCGCTTACTAACTATGGCTACACCTTC. As protein: CASVKEALTNYGYTF.

This clonotype was seen a few times. The J gene is TRBJ1-5, the V gene TRBV6-2 or TRBV6-3; TRBD1 might be the D (5 bases). CDR1 is MNHEY and CDR2 is SVGEGT in the germline V gene. The V end was cut by 6 bases, the J end by 6 bases, with 15 bases between. The CDR3 runs 14 residues. The CDR3 reads CASRVGLSGQPQHF. As DNA, the CDR3 is TGTGCCAGCAGAGTGGGACTATCCGGTCAGCCCCAGCATTTT.

This chain links TRBV20-1 with TRBJ1-5; D is ambiguous. This CDR3 contains 15 residues. Germline V gene sequence: CDR1 DFQATT, CDR2 SNEGSKA (reference sequence). The V gene lost 1 base and the J gene lost 1 base, with 11 bases spanning the gap. The CDR3 DNA sequence: TGCAGTGCTAGAGTCGACACGGCAAGCAATCAGCCCCAGCATTTT. As protein: CSARVDTASNQPQHF.

The rearrangement uses TRBV5-1 and TRBJ1-2; D is undetermined. The germline V gene encodes CDR1 SGHRS and CDR2 YFSETQ. V dropped 1 base and J dropped 5 bases, with 12 bases sitting between them. The CDR3 sequence is 14 residues long. The CDR3 nucleotides are TGCGCCAGCAGCTTGCGAGGAGAAAAATATGGCTACACCTTC. Amino acid sequence: CASSLRGEKYGYTF. Combining the CDR3 with reference TRBV5-1 and TRBJ1-2 gives the whole variable domain KAGVTQTPRYLIKTRGQQVTLSCSPISGHRSVSWYQQTPGQGLQFLFEYFSETQRNKGNFPGRFSGRQFSNSRSEMNVSTLELGDSALYLCASSLRGEKYGYTFGSGTRLTVV.

In DNA form, the CDR3 reads TGCAGTGCTAGAGATCAAGGACAGAGACTGAACACTGAAGCTTTCTTT. It specifies CSARDQGQRLNTEAFF. The chain carries TRBV20-1 and TRBJ1-1, with D possibly TRBD1 on 6 matching bases. Trimming removed 0 bases at V and 0 bases at J, with 14 bases between. This CDR3 spans 16 amino acids. Germline-derived CDR1 and CDR2 are DFQATT and SNEGSKA (reference sequence).

This chain joins TRBV20-1 and TRBJ2-4, with 7 bases aligning to TRBD1. The CDR3 spans 14 residues. CDR1 and CDR2 from the germline V gene are DFQATT and SNEGSKA (reference sequence). Trimming took 5 bases from V and 5 from J; bases not matched to a gene: 9. The CDR3 spells CSAVRGQNQNIQYF. DNA of the CDR3: TGCAGTGCTGTACGGGGACAGAACCAAAACATTCAGTACTTC.

The V and J genes are TRBV7-9 and TRBJ2-3; D perhaps matches TRBD1 (6 bases). Trimming removed 2 bases at V and 0 bases at J, with 12 bases between. CDR1 is SEHNR and CDR2 is FQNEAQ in the germline V gene (reference sequence). CDR3 length: 16 residues. The CDR3 sequence is CASSLWTATSTDTQYF. DNA of the CDR3: TGTGCCAGCAGCTTATGGACAGCAACTAGCACAGATACGCAGTATTTT. Filled out from reference TRBV7-9 and TRBJ2-3, the complete variable domain reads DTGVSQNPRHKITKRGQNVTFRCDPISEHNRLYWYRQTLGQGPEFLTYFQNEAQLEKSRLLSDRFSAERPKGSFSTLEIQRTEQGDSAMYLCASSLWTATSTDTQYFGPGTRLTVL.

This clonotype turned up a few times. The chain recombines TRBV6-2 or TRBV6-3 with TRBJ1-6, with 9 nucleotides matching TRBD1. The CDR3 is 17 residues long. V gave up 7 bases and J gave up 7 bases; unmatched junction bases: 14. Germline CDR1 and CDR2: MNHEY and SVGEGT. CDR3 nucleotides: TGTGCCAGCAACCCACGTGGGACAGGGCGATCGAATTCACCCCTCCACTTT. Amino acid sequence: CASNPRGTGRSNSPLHF.

This clonotype was seen once. This clone may be a read error of a much larger clone one base away. The chain recombines TRBV11-2 with TRBJ2-7; a possible D gene is TRBD2 (5 bases). The CDR3 sequence is 14 residues long. Germline V gene lookup returns CDR1 SGHAT and CDR2 FQNNGV. Trimming took off 3 bases at V and 11 bases at J, with 20 bases between the two ends. The CDR3 nucleotides read TGTGCCAGCAGCTTTTCCCTCGGGGATTCCAGGAAGTACTTC. Translation gives CASSFSLGDSRKYF.

This clonotype came up a few times. The genes are TRBV24-1 and TRBJ2-5, with 7 nucleotides matching TRBD1. The J segment lost 2 bases and the V segment lost 7 bases, leaving 6 bases of the junction unmatched. In germline, CDR1 is KGHDR, CDR2 SFDVKD. The CDR3 spans 14 residues. This chain's CDR3 is CATSPGQTQETQYF. The CDR3 DNA reads as TGTGCCACCAGCCCGGGACAGACTCAAGAGACCCAGTACTTC.

This clonotype appeared many times. The J gene is TRBJ2-7, the V gene TRBV27; D gene ambiguous. The CDR3 consists of 12 residues. Trimming pared 5 bases from V and 0 bases from J, leaving 5 bases between. The germline gives CDR1 MNHEY, CDR2 SMNVEV (reference sequence). For the CDR3, the DNA is TGTGCCAGCAGTCAAAACTCCTACGAGCAGTACTTC. This codes for CASSQNSYEQYF.

This rearrangement joins TRBV7-2 to TRBJ2-1; TRBD2 agrees at 10 bases. In germline, CDR1 is SGHTA, CDR2 FQGNSA. J was trimmed by 10 bases and V by 6 bases; bases with no gene match: 9. The CDR3 spans 14 residues. The CDR3 region is CASRSKLGLAEQFF. As DNA, the CDR3 is TGTGCCAGCAGGTCCAAACTGGGACTAGCGGAGCAGTTCTTC.

The chain links TRBV20-1 to TRBJ2-3, with D perhaps TRBD1 (5 bases). Deletions cut 2 bases from V and 0 bases from J, with 18 bases between. The CDR3 spans 17 residues. The germline gives CDR1 DFQATT, CDR2 SNEGSKA (reference sequence). The CDR3 DNA follows: TGCAGTGCTAGACCCCTGGGGCTTCTTATCAGCACAGATACGCAGTATTTT. It encodes CSARPLGLLISTDTQYF.

The V and J genes are TRBV5-1 and TRBJ1-4; 8 bases fit TRBD1. Germline assignment: CDR1 SGHRS and CDR2 YFSETQ. The CDR3 is 18 residues long. V was clipped by 0 bases and J by 0 bases; unmatched bases: 7. The DNA for the CDR3 is TGCGCCAGCAGCTTGGACCGGGACAGGCGAACAACTAATGAAAAACTGTTTTTT. It codes for CASSLDRDRRTTNEKLFF.

With respect to this clonotype: At one of its ends the junction is not consistent with the germline gene, which may arise from a read error. The chain joins TRBV6-2 or TRBV6-3 to TRBJ2-5; the D is unclear. The germline CDR1 and CDR2 sequences are MNHEY and SVGEGT. The CDR3 spans 13 residues. This chain's CDR3 is CAGRSNWVETQYF. The CDR3 nucleotides are TGTGCCGGCAGATCAAACTGGGTGGAGACCCAGTACTTC.

This clonotype was seen more than once but under ten times. This chain connects TRBV29-1 to TRBJ2-7; D could derive from TRBD1 or TRBD2 (5 bases each). Trimming shortened V by 0 bases and J by 5 bases, and 17 bases separated the two germline ends. Germline-derived CDR1 and CDR2 are SQVTM and ANQGSEA. CDR3 length equals 15 residues. CDR3 bases: TGCAGCGTTGAAGATGTTGGGGGTCAGGGACACGAGCAGTACTTC. This gives the protein CSVEDVGGQGHEQYF.

The chain links TRBV5-6 to TRBJ2-5, with 13 bases that match TRBD2. Per the germline V gene, CDR1 is SGHDT and CDR2 is YYEEEE. This CDR3 is built from 15 residues. J was trimmed by 4 bases and V by 4 bases; bases with no gene match: 4. The CDR3 nucleotides read TGTGCCAGCAGCCAACTAGCGGGAGGGCCAGAGACCCAGTACTTC. Protein product: CASSQLAGGPETQYF.

The rearrangement links TRBV29-1 to TRBJ1-2; D not resolved. Germline V gene data show CDR1 as SQVTM and CDR2 as ANQGSEA. Trimming took off 8 bases at V and 5 bases at J, with 21 bases between the two ends. The CDR3 contains 14 residues. The CDR3: CSIVTIGAGYGYTF. The CDR3, as DNA: TGCAGCATTGTCACTATTGGCGCTGGATATGGCTACACCTTC.

This clonotype was detected a few times. This rearrangement joins TRBV10-2 to TRBJ1-2, with TRBD1 matching 7 bases. V dropped 2 bases and J dropped 5; count of bases not matched to a gene: 11. CDR3 length: 16 amino acids. The germline gives CDR1 WSHSY, CDR2 SAAADI. Here the CDR3 DNA reads TGCGCCAGCAGTGAGACGATAACCGGACAGGTATATGGCTACACCTTC. Its protein is CASSETITGQVYGYTF.

This chain connects TRBV20-1 to TRBJ1-4; D may be TRBD1 (5 bases). Trimming left V 1 base short and J 3 bases short, with 12 bases between. Germline V gene lookup returns CDR1 DFQATT and CDR2 SNEGSKA (reference sequence). The CDR3 covers 15 residues. Here the CDR3 DNA reads TGCAGTGCTAGAGGCCCCGGGACCTCTAATGAAAAACTGTTTTTT. It yields the protein CSARGPGTSNEKLFF.

This clonotype was counted only a few times. The chain carries TRBV6-2 or TRBV6-3 and TRBJ2-7, with 7 bases lining up with TRBD2. V was clipped by 2 bases and J by 3 bases; unmatched bases: 1. Germline V CDR1 and CDR2: MNHEY, SVGEGT. CDR3 length: 13 residues. CDR3 nucleotide sequence: TGTGCCAGCAGTTACCCGGGGGGCTACGAGCAGTACTTC. This encodes CASSYPGGYEQYF.

The chain uses TRBV15 and TRBJ2-5; the match to TRBD1 covers 7 bases. V was clipped by 6 bases and J by 3 bases; unmatched bases: 7. CDR1 is LNHNV and CDR2 is YYDKDF in the germline V gene (reference sequence). This CDR3 comprises 14 residues. This CDR3 reads CATSRQGLEETQYF. The DNA of the CDR3 is TGTGCCACCAGTCGACAGGGTTTAGAAGAGACCCAGTACTTC. The full variable domain, completed using reference TRBV15 and TRBJ2-5, is DAMVIQNPRYQVTQFGKPVTLSCSQTLNHNVMYWYQQKSSQAPKLLFHYYDKDFNNEADTPDNFQSRRPNTSFCFLDIRSPGLGDTAMYLCATSRQGLEETQYFGPGTRLLVL.

Notes on this clonotype: A single base separates this from a much larger clone, so it may be a read error. The genes are TRBV29-1 and TRBJ2-3; D is unclear. Germline V CDR1 and CDR2: SQVTM, ANQGSEA. This CDR3 has 12 amino acids. CDR3: CSVVDGTDAQYF. The CDR3 DNA sequence: TGCAGCGTTGTTGATGGCACAGATGCGCAGTATTTT.